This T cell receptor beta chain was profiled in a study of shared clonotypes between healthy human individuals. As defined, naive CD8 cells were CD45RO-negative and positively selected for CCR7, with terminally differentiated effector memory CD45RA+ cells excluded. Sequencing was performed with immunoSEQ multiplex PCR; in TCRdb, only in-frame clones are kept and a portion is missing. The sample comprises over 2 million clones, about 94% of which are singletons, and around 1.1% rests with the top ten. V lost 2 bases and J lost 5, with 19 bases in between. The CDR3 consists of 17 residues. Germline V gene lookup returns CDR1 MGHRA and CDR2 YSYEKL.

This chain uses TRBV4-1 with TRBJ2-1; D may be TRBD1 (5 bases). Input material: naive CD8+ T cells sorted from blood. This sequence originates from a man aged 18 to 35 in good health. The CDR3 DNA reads TGCGCCAGCAGCCAACGTGGGGCAGGGTTCGTGGACAATGAGCAGTTCTTC. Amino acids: CASSQRGAGFVDNEQFF.